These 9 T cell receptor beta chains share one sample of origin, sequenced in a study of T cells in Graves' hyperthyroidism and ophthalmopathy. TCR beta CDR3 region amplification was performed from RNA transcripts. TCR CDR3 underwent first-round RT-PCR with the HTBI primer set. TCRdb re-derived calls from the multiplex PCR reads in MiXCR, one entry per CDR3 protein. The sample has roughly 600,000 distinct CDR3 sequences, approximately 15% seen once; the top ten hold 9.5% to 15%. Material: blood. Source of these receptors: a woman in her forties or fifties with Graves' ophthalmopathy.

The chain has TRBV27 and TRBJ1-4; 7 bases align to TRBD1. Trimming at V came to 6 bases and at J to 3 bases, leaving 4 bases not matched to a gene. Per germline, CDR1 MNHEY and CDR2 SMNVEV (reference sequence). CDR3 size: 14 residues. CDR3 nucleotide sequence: TGTGCCAGCAGAAGACAGGGTCCTAATGAAAAACTGTTTTTT. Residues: CASRRQGPNEKLFF.

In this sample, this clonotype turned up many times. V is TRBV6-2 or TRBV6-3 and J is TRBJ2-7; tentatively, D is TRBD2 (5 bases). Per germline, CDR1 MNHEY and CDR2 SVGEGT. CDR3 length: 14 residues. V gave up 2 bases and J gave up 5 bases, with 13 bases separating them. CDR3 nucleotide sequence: TGTGCCAGCAGTTACACCCCAGCGCGGGACGAGCAGTACTTC. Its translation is CASSYTPARDEQYF.

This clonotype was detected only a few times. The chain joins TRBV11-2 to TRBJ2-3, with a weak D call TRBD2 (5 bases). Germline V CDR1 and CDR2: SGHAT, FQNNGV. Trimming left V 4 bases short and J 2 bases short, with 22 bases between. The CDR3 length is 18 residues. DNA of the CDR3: TGTGCCAGCAGCTATAGCTACCATCGGACTTCCGACACAGATACGCAGTATTTT. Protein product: CASSYSYHRTSDTDTQYF.

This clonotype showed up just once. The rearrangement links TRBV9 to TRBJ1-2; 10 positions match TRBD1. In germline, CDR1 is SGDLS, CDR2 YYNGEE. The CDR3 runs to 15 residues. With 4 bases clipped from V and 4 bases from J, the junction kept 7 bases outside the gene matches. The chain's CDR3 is CASSLTDRGIYGYTF. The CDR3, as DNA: TGTGCCAGCAGCTTAACGGACAGGGGGATCTATGGCTACACCTTC.

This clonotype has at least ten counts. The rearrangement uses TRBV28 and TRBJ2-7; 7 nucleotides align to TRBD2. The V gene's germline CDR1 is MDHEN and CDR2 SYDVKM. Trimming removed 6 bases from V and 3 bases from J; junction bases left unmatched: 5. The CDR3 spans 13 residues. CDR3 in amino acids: CASRTGLNYEQYF. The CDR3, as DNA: TGTGCCAGCAGAACGGGACTAAACTACGAGCAGTACTTC.

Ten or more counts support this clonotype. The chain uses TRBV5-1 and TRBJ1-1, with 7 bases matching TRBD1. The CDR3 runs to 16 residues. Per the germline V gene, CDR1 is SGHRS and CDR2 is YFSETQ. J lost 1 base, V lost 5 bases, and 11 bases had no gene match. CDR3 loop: CASRAPGTEKNTEAFF. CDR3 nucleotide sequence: TGCGCCAGCAGGGCCCCCGGGACAGAGAAGAACACTGAAGCTTTCTTT.

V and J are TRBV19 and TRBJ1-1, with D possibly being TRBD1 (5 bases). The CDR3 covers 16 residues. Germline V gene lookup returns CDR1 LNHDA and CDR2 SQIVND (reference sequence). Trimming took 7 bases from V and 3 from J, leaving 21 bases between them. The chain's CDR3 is CASIPEWGVKYTEAFF. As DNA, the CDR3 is TGTGCCAGTATCCCCGAGTGGGGGGTAAAGTACACTGAAGCTTTCTTT.

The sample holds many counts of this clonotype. The CDR3 here is CSAGQGDQPQHF. The CDR3, as DNA: TGCAGTGCGGGACAGGGGGATCAGCCCCAGCATTTT. This chain links TRBV20-1 with TRBJ1-5, with TRBD1 matching 11 bases. This CDR3 is 12 amino acids long. Germline trimming cut 6 bases from V and 5 bases from J; bases unmatched to any gene: 0. Germline V gene sequence: CDR1 DFQATT, CDR2 SNEGSKA (reference sequence).

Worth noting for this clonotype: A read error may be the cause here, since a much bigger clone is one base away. DNA for the CDR3: TGTGCCAGCAGTTTTATTAGCGTGGGGTCCGGGGAGCTGTTTTTT. Encoded protein: CASSFISVGSGELFF. The chain has TRBV28 and TRBJ2-2; TRBD2 might be the D (5 bases). V dropped 3 bases and J dropped 6 bases, with 14 bases sitting between them. The CDR3 extends over 15 amino acids. Germline V gene data show CDR1 as MDHEN and CDR2 as SYDVKM.